Listed below are T cell receptor beta chains from one sample, sequenced in a study of blood T cell repertoires in COVID-19. Profiling relied on immunoSEQ multiplex PCR, and the TCRdb table lists in-frame clones only, not all of them. Found here are 55,000 to 80,000 clones, around 85% of them singletons; the top ten hold around a sixth. The specimen sequenced was peripheral blood. The receptors were sampled from a man in his sixties with acute or convalescent COVID-19. Both conserved end residues are part of each CDR3. D genes are given only for firm matches. Part of the rows lack a size; the others show once, few, many or a class for expanded clones.

TGTGCCAGCACCCAGGACAGGTCCTATGGCTACACCTTC	CASTQDRSYGYTF	TRBJ1-2	TRBD1	TRBV19	once
TGTGCCAGCAGGACAGGGGGCGGCTACGAGCAGTACTTC	CASRTGGGYEQYF	TRBJ2-7	TRBD1	TRBV2	-
TGTGCCAGTCGACGTACAGGGAACACCGGGGAGCTGTTTTTT	CASRRTGNTGELFF	TRBJ2-2	-	TRBV19	-
TGTGCCAGCTCACCGGGGGGACAGAGCAATCAGCCCCAGCATTTT	CASSPGGQSNQPQHF	TRBJ1-5	TRBD1	TRBV18	-
TGCGCCAGCAGTGAGTTCGTGAACACTGAAGCTTTCTTT	CASSEFVNTEAFF	TRBJ1-1	-	TRBV10-1	-
TGTGCCACCAGCGGGACAGGGGCAGCCAACACTGAAGCTTTCTTT	CATSGTGAANTEAFF	TRBJ1-1	TRBD1	TRBV24-1	-
TGTGCCAGCAGTTTGGTTCCGACAGCCTACGAGCAGTACTTC	CASSLVPTAYEQYF	TRBJ2-7	-	TRBV27	-
TGTGCCAGCAGTTCTCCCCGCGAGCAGTACTTC	CASSSPREQYF	TRBJ2-7	-	TRBV6-5	once
TGTGCCAGCAGCTCGGGACAACGCATGGACCCCCAGCATTTT	CASSSGQRMDPQHF	TRBJ1-5	-	TRBV11-2	-
TGTGCCAGCAAGGCCTCCGGGACAGGGTTTGAGCAGTTCTTC	CASKASGTGFEQFF	TRBJ2-1	TRBD1	TRBV6-5	-
TGTGCCAGCAGCTACGACATCTCTGGAAACACCATATATTTT	CASSYDISGNTIYF	TRBJ1-3	-	TRBV4-2	-
TGTGCCAGCAGCATAAGGTCGGGTCAGCCCCAGCATTTT	CASSIRSGQPQHF	TRBJ1-5	-	TRBV7-2	once
TGTGCCAGTAGTATCCCCCCAGGGGACCGTCAGCCCCAGCATTTT	CASSIPPGDRQPQHF	TRBJ1-5	-	TRBV19	-
TGTGCCAACGCCGGGACTAGCGGGAACAATGAGCAGTTCTTC	CANAGTSGNNEQFF	TRBJ2-1	TRBD2	TRBV6-4	-
TGTGCCAGCAGTTTATCGAGAGCGGCCCACGAGCAGTACTTC	CASSLSRAAHEQYF	TRBJ2-7	-	TRBV27	-
TGTGCCAGCACCTTCAGGGCCGGGGCCAACGTCCTGACTTTC	CASTFRAGANVLTF	TRBJ2-6	-	TRBV27	-
TGTGCCAGCAGTTATGGCCGGGGGACGGGAGGGGCGACCCAGTACTTC	CASSYGRGTGGATQYF	TRBJ2-5	TRBD2	TRBV6-5	-
TGTGCCTCCCACTCAGCGGGGGGCGCTACGCAGTATTTT	CASHSAGGATQYF	TRBJ2-3	TRBD2	TRBV30	-
TGTGCCAGCAGTGAAGATGCGGGAGTGAACTCCTACGAGCAGTACTTC	CASSEDAGVNSYEQYF	TRBJ2-7	TRBD2	TRBV2	-
TGTGCCAGCAGCCGCGGACTAGATGTCTACGAGCAGTACTTC	CASSRGLDVYEQYF	TRBJ2-7	TRBD2	TRBV7-8	-
TGTGCCAGCAGTGAACCCCTGGCAGGGGGCGCGTACACCGGGGAGCTGTTTTTT	CASSEPLAGGAYTGELFF	TRBJ2-2	TRBD1	TRBV2	-
TGTGCCTGGAGTGCCGGGACAGGGACGCAGTATTTT	CAWSAGTGTQYF	TRBJ2-3	TRBD1	TRBV30	-
TGTGCCAGCAGCTTGGAGGGGGTATGGGAAGAGACCCAGTACTTC	CASSLEGVWEETQYF	TRBJ2-5	-	TRBV5-4	-
TGTGCCAGCTCGTGGGGGCGTCGAACCGGGGAGCTGTTTTTT	CASSWGRRTGELFF	TRBJ2-2	-	TRBV5-6	-
TGTGCCAGCAGTTACTGGCTCTCACAGGGGCAAGAGACCCAGTACTTC	CASSYWLSQGQETQYF	TRBJ2-5	TRBD1	TRBV6-6	-
TGCGCCAGCAGCTTCCGCCCCGACAGGCAGTTCCCCTACGAGCAGTACTTC	CASSFRPDRQFPYEQYF	TRBJ2-7	-	TRBV5-1	-
TGTGCCAGCAGTTTACGGCGCAGCGTCACCCTCAATGAGCAGTTCTTC	CASSLRRSVTLNEQFF	TRBJ2-1	-	TRBV28	few
TGTGCCAGCAGTTACCCCATGTCACCCCTCCACTTT	CASSYPMSPLHF	TRBJ1-6	-	TRBV6-2/TRBV6-3	-
TGCAGCGTTGACGACAGGGCTAACTATGGCTACACCTTC	CSVDDRANYGYTF	TRBJ1-2	TRBD1	TRBV29-1	-
TGTGCCAGCAGTACTAGCGGGATAGAGGGGAACATTCAGTACTTC	CASSTSGIEGNIQYF	TRBJ2-4	TRBD2	TRBV27	-
TGTGCCAGCAGTTACGGTACTAGCGGGAACAATGAGCAGTTCTTC	CASSYGTSGNNEQFF	TRBJ2-1	TRBD2	TRBV6-5	-
TGTGCCAGCAGCTGGGGGACGGGAGGTGAAGCTTTCTTT	CASSWGTGGEAFF	TRBJ1-1	-	TRBV5-6	-
TGTGCCATCCCGGGACAGGGCACCGGGGAGCTGTTTTTT	CAIPGQGTGELFF	TRBJ2-2	TRBD1	TRBV10-3	-
TGTGCCAACACCGGGACAGGGTGGAATGAGCAGTTCTTC	CANTGTGWNEQFF	TRBJ2-1	TRBD1	TRBV2	-
TGTGCCAGCAGTGGGTCCTTCGGCGGGATTGCAGATACGCAGTATTTT	CASSGSFGGIADTQYF	TRBJ2-3	-	TRBV2	-
TGTGCCAGCAGCCGAACTCGATTGATTCCGGGAGAGCAGTTCTTC	CASSRTRLIPGEQFF	TRBJ2-1	-	TRBV6-5	-
TGTGCCAGCCCGCAGGGGGGGCGGGGACAGGGGCTGCCAATGAAGCAGTTCTTC	CASPQGGRGQGLPMKQFF	TRBJ2-1	-	TRBV21-1	-
TGTGCCAGCAGTTACGGGCAGGTGGGAAACACCATATATTTT	CASSYGQVGNTIYF	TRBJ1-3	-	TRBV6-5	-
TGTGCCAGCAGCTCCCGGGACAGGCCACATCAGCCCCAGCATTTT	CASSSRDRPHQPQHF	TRBJ1-5	TRBD1	TRBV5-6	-
TGCGCCAGCAGCCAAGATTTCAGGCAGGTTAGCAATCAGCCCCAGCATTTT	CASSQDFRQVSNQPQHF	TRBJ1-5	-	TRBV4-1	-
TGTGCCAGTAGTAAAGTAGCCCCCATTCATGAGCAGTTCTTC	CASSKVAPIHEQFF	TRBJ2-1	-	TRBV19	-
TGTGCCAGCACCAGACACGATAATTCACCCCTCCACTTT	CASTRHDNSPLHF	TRBJ1-6	-	TRBV19	-
TGTGCCAGCAGCCAAGGACAGGGAAAAGTGAGTGGCTACACCTTC	CASSQGQGKVSGYTF	TRBJ1-2	TRBD1	TRBV3-1/TRBV3-2	-
TGTGCCAGCAGTCCAGGGGGAAGGAACAATGAGCAGTTCTTC	CASSPGGRNNEQFF	TRBJ2-1	TRBD1	TRBV28	-
TGTGCCAGCAGCCCAACATACGCCCTGGGACGGGCTAGCGGGAGCAATGAGCAGTTCTTC	CASSPTYALGRASGSNEQFF	TRBJ2-1	TRBD2	TRBV9	few
TGCAGCGCGAGCCTGGGGGCCCATGGCTACACCTTC	CSASLGAHGYTF	TRBJ1-2	-	TRBV29-1	-
TGTGCCAGCAAAGAGGCAGGGGGCGCGGTACGAGTTAGAAACACCATATATTTT	CASKEAGGAVRVRNTIYF	TRBJ1-3	TRBD1	TRBV28	few
TGTGCCAGCAGTTTGAACAGAGTCAATCAGCCCCAGCATTTT	CASSLNRVNQPQHF	TRBJ1-5	-	TRBV27	-
TGTGCCAGCAGCCATTTTTTCACCGGGACAGGGGGAACCTACGAGCAGTACTTC	CASSHFFTGTGGTYEQYF	TRBJ2-7	TRBD1	TRBV3-1/TRBV3-2	-
TGTGCCAGCACCAGGGGATCAAGCTCCTACAATGAGCAGTTCTTC	CASTRGSSSYNEQFF	TRBJ2-1	-	TRBV11-2	-
TGTGCCAGTAGTCCCCGACTAGCGGGGGACTACGAGCAGTACTTC	CASSPRLAGDYEQYF	TRBJ2-7	TRBD2	TRBV19	-
TGTGCCAGCAGCTTCCTTACTAGCGGGAGTAATAATGAGCAGTTCTTC	CASSFLTSGSNNEQFF	TRBJ2-1	TRBD2	TRBV11-1	-
TGTGCCAGTAGTAAGGCGGGGTACAATGAGCAGTTCTTC	CASSKAGYNEQFF	TRBJ2-1	-	TRBV19	-
TGTGCCAGCAGCTTAGGGCCGACAGGGGGCGGATATGGCTACACCTTC	CASSLGPTGGGYGYTF	TRBJ1-2	TRBD1	TRBV5-6	-
TGTGCCAGCAGCTTAGTTACTGCGACTACGAACACTGAAGCTTTCTTT	CASSLVTATTNTEAFF	TRBJ1-1	-	TRBV13	-
TGTGCCAGCAGTAACAACAGAATTTACGAGCAGTACTTC	CASSNNRIYEQYF	TRBJ2-7	-	TRBV12-3/TRBV12-4	-
TGTGCCAGCCGGGAGCTAGCGGGAGGGCCGTATGAGCAGTTCTTC	CASRELAGGPYEQFF	TRBJ2-1	TRBD2	TRBV2	-
TGCAGCGTTGGACAGGTAACCTACGAGCAGTACTTC	CSVGQVTYEQYF	TRBJ2-7	-	TRBV29-1	-